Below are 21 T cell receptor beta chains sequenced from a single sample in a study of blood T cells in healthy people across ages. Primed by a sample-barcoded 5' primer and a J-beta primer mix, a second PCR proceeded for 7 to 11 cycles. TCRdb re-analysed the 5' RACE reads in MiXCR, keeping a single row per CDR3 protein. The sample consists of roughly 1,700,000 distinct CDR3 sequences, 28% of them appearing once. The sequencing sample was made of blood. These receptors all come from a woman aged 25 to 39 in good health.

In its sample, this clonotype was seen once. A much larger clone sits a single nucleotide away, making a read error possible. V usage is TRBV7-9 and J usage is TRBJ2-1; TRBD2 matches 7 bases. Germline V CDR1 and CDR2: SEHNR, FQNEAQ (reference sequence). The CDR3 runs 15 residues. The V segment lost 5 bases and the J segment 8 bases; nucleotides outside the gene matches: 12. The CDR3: CASSPQRGLYHEQFF. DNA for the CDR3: TGTGCCAGCAGCCCTCAAAGGGGACTATACCATGAGCAGTTCTTC.

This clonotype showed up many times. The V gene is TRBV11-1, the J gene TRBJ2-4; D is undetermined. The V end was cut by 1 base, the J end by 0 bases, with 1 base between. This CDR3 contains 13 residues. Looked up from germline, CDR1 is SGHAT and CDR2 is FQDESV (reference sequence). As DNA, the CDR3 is TGTGCCAGCAGCTTAGAAGCCAAAAACATTCAGTACTTC. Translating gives CASSLEAKNIQYF.

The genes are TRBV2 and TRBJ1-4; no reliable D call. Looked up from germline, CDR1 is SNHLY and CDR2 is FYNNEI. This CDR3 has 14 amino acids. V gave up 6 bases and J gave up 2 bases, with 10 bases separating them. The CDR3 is CASRGLSTNEKLFF. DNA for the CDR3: TGTGCCAGCAGGGGCCTCTCCACTAATGAAAAACTGTTTTTT.

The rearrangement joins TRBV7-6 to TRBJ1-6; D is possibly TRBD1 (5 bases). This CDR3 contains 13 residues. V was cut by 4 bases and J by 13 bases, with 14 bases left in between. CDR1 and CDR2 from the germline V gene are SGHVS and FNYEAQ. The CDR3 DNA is TGTGCCAGCAGCTCCCGGCACGCAGGGCCCCTCCACTTT. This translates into CASSSRHAGPLHF.

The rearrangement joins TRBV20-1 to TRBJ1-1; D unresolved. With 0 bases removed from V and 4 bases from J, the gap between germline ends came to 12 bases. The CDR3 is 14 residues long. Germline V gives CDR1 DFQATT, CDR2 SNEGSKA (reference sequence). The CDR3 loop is CSARDSRVTTEAFF. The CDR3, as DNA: TGCAGTGCTAGAGATTCAAGGGTTACCACTGAAGCTTTCTTT.

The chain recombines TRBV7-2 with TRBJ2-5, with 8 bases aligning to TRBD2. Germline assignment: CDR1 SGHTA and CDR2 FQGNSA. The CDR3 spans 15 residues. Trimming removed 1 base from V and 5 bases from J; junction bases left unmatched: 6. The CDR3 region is CASSLDSGGTETQYF. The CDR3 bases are TGTGCCAGCAGCTTAGATTCGGGGGGGACGGAGACCCAGTACTTC. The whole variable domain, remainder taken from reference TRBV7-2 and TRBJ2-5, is GAGVSQSPSNKVTEKGKDVELRCDPISGHTALYWYRQSLGQGLEFLIYFQGNSAPDKSGLPSDRFSAERTGGSVSTLTIQRTQQEDSAVYLCASSLDSGGTETQYFGPGTRLLVL.

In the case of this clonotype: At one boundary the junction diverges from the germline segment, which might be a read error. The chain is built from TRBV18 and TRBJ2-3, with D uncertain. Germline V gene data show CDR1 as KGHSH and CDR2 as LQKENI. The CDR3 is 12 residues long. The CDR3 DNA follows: TGTGCCAGCTCGCCGGACCGAGATGCGCAGTATTTT. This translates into CASSPDRDAQYF.

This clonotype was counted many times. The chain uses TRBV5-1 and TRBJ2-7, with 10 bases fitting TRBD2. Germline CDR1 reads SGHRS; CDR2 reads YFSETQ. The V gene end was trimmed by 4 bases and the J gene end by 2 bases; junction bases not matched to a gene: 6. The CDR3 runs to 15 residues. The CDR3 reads CASSPLAGETYEQYF. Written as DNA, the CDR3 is TGCGCCAGCAGCCCCCTAGCGGGGGAGACCTACGAGCAGTACTTC.

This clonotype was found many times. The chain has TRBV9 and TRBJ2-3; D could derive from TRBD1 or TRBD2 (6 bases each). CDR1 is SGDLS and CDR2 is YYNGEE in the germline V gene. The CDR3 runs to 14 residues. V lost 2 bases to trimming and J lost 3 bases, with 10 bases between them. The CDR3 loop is CASSVQGGTDTQYF. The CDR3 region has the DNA TGTGCCAGCAGCGTGCAAGGGGGGACAGATACGCAGTATTTT. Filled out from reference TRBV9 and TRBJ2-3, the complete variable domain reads DSGVTQTPKHLITATGQRVTLRCSPRSGDLSVYWYQQSLDQGLQFLIQYYNGEERAKGNILERFSAQQFPDLHSELNLSSLELGDSALYFCASSVQGGTDTQYFGPGTRLTVL.

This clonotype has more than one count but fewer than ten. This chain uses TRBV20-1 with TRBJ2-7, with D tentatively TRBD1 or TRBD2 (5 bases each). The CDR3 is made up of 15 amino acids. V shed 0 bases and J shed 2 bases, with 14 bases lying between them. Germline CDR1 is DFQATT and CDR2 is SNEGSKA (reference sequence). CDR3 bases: TGCAGTGCTAGAGATCGAGAGAGGGGAACCTACGAGCAGTACTTC. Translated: CSARDRERGTYEQYF.

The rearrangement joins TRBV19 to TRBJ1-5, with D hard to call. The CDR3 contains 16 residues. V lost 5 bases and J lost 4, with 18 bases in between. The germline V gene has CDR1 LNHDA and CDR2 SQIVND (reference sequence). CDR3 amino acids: CASSLEPGRPNQPQHF. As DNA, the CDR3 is TGTGCCAGTAGTCTCGAACCCGGGCGTCCAAATCAGCCCCAGCATTTT.

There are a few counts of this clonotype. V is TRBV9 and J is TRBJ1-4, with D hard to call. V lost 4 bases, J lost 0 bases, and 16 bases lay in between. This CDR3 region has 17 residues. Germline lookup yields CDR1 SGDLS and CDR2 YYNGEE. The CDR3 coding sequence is TGTGCCAGCAGCCCAGGAGGCTCGGGAACAACTAATGAAAAACTGTTTTTT. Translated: CASSPGGSGTTNEKLFF.

DNA for the CDR3: TGTGCCAGCAGTTTAAGGGGACAGGGGAGCAATCAGCCCCAGCATTTT. Its protein is CASSLRGQGSNQPQHF. The rearrangement joins TRBV12-3 or TRBV12-4 to TRBJ1-5, with 10 nucleotides matching TRBD1. The CDR3 runs to 16 residues. Unmatched junction bases numbered 2, after V lost 2 bases and J lost 1 base.

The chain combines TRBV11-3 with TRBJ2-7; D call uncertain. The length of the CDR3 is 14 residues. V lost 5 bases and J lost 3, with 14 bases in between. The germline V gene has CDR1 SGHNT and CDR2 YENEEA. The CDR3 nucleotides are TGTGCCAGCAGCCCCCCTTCTAGATACTACGAGCAGTACTTC. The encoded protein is CASSPPSRYYEQYF. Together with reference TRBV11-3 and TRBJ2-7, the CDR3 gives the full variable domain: EAGVVQSPRYKIIEKKQPVAFWCNPISGHNTLYWYLQNLGQGPELLIRYENEEAVDDSQLPKDRFSAERLKGVDSTLKIQPAELGDSAVYLCASSPPSRYYEQYFGPGTRLTVT.

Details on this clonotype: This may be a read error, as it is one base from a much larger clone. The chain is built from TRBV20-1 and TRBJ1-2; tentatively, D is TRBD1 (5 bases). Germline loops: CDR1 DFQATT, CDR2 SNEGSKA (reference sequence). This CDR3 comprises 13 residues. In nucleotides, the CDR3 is TGCGGTGCTAGAGGGACGGGGAGCTATGGCTACACCTTC. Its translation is CGARGTGSYGYTF.

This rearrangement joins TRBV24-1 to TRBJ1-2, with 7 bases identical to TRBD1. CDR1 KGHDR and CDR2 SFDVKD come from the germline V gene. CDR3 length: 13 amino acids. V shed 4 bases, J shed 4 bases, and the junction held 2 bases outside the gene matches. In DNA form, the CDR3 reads TGTGCCACCAGTGAAGGACAGGCCTATGGCTACACCTTC. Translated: CATSEGQAYGYTF.

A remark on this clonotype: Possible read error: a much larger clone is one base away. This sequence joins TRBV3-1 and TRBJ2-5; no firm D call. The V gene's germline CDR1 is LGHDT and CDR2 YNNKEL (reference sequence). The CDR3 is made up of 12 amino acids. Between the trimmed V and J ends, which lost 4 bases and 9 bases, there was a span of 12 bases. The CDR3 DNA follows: TGTGCCAGCAGCCTCGACGTGAAGGCCCAGTACTTC. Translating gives CASSLDVKAQYF.

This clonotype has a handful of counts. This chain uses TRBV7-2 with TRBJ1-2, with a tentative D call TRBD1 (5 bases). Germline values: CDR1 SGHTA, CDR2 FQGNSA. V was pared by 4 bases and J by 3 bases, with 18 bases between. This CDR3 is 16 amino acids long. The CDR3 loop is CASSSREGRWDYGYTF. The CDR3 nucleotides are TGTGCCAGCAGCTCGCGAGAGGGGCGTTGGGACTATGGCTACACCTTC. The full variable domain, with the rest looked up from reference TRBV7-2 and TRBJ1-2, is GAGVSQSPSNKVTEKGKDVELRCDPISGHTALYWYRQSLGQGLEFLIYFQGNSAPDKSGLPSDRFSAERTGGSVSTLTIQRTQQEDSAVYLCASSSREGRWDYGYTFGSGTRLTVV.

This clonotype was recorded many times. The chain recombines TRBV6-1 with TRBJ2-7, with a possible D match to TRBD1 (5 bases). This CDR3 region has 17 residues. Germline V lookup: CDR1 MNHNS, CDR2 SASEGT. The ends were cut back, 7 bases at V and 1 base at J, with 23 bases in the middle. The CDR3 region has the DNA TGTGCCAGCACCCCCTGGGGAAGGGGCCCCCAATCCTACGAGCAGTACTTC. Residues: CASTPWGRGPQSYEQYF.

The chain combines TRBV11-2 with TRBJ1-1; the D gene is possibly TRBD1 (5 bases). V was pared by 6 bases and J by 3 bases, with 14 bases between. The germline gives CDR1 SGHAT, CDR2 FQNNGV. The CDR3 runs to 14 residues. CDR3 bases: TGTGCCAGCAGTACAATAAAGGGGTACACTGAAGCTTTCTTT. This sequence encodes CASSTIKGYTEAFF. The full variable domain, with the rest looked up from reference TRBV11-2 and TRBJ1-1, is EAGVAQSPRYKIIEKRQSVAFWCNPISGHATLYWYQQILGQGPKLLIQFQNNGVVDDSQLPKDRFSAERLKGVDSTLKIQPAKLEDSAVYLCASSTIKGYTEAFFGQGTRLTVV.

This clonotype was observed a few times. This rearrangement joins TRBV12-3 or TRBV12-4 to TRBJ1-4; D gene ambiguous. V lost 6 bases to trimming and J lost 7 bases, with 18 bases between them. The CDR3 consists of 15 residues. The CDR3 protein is CASRFSERRGEKLFF. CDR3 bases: TGTGCCAGCAGGTTTTCTGAGAGGCGAGGTGAAAAACTGTTTTTT.